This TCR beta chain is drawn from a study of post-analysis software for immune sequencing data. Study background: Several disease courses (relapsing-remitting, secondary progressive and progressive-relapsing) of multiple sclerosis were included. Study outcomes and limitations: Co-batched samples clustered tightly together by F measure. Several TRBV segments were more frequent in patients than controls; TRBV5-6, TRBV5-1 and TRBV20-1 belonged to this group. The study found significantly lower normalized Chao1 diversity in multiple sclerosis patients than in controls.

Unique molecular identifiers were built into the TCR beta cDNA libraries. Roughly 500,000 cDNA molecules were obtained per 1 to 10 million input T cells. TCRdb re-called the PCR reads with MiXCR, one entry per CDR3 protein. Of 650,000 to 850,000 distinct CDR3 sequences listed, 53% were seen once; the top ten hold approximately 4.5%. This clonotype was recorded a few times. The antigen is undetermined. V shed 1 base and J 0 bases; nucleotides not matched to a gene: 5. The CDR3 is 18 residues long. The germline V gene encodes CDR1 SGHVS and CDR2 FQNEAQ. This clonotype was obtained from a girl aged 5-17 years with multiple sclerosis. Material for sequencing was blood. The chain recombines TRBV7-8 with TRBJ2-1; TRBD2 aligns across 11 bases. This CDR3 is CASSLVVAGGNSYNEQFF. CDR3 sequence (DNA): TGTGCCAGCAGCTTAGTGGTAGCGGGGGGGAACTCCTACAATGAGCAGTTCTTC.